This T cell receptor beta chain derives from a study of blood T cell repertoires in COVID-19. Sequencing was performed with immunoSEQ multiplex PCR; in TCRdb, only in-frame clones are kept and a portion is missing. The sample lists about 300,000 clones, about 91% occurring once. This CDR3 comprises 14 residues. The ends were cut back, 6 bases at V and 0 bases at J, with 11 bases in the middle. Germline V gene sequence: CDR1 MRHNA, CDR2 SNTAGT. The chain employs TRBV6-4 and TRBJ1-1, with unresolved D. This clonotype originated in a woman aged 25 to 39 with COVID-19, enrolled during active disease. The sequenced material came from peripheral blood. This CDR3 is CASRDTTMNTEAFF. The CDR3 region has the DNA TGTGCCAGCAGGGATACTACTATGAACACTGAAGCTTTCTTT.